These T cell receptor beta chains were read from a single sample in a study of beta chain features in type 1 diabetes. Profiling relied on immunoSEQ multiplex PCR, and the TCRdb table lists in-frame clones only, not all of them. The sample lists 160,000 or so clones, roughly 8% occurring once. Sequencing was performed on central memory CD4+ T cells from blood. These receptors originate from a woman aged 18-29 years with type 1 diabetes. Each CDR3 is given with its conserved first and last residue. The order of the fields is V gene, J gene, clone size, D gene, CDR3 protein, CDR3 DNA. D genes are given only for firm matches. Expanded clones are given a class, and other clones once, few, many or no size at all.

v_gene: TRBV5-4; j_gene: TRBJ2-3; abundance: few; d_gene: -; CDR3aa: CASSFPSGGNTDTQYF; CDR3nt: TGTGCCAGCAGCTTCCCCTCGGGGGGCAACACAGATACGCAGTATTTT
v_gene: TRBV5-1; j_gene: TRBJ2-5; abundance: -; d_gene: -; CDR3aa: CASSLGTGRKETQYF; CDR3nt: TGCGCCAGCAGCTTGGGAACAGGGCGAAAAGAGACCCAGTACTTC
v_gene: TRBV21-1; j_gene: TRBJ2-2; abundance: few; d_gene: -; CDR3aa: CASSKEGPSNTGELFF; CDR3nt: TGTGCCAGCAGCAAAGAGGGGCCCTCGAACACCGGGGAGCTGTTTTTT
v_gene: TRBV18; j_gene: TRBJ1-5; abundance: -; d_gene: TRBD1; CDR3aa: CASSRTRDRRSQPQHF; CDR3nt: TGTGCCAGCTCACGGACCCGGGACAGGCGGAGTCAGCCCCAGCATTTT
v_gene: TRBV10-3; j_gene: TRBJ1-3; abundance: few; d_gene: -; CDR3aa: CAISGQSSGNTIYF; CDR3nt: TGTGCCATCAGTGGACAGTCCTCTGGAAACACCATATATTTT
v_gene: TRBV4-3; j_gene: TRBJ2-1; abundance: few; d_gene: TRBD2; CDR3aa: CASSQDSGRASREQFF; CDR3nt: TGCGCCAGCAGCCAAGATTCCGGGAGGGCCTCACGTGAGCAGTTCTTC
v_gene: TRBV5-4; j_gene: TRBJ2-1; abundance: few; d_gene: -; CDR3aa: CASSLGLSFEQFF; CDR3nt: TGTGCCAGCAGCTTGGGGCTCTCCTTTGAGCAGTTCTTC
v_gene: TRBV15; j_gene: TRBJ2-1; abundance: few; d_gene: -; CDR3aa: CATSSDLGNEQFF; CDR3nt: TGTGCCACCAGCAGTGACCTCGGGAATGAGCAGTTCTTC
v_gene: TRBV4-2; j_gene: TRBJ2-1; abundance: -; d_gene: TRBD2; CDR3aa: CASSQEIAGGLAGEQFF; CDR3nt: TGTGCCAGCAGCCAAGAAATAGCGGGAGGGTTGGCTGGAGAGCAGTTCTTC
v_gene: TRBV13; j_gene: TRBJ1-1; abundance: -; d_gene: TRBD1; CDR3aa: CASSKDRGGTEAFF; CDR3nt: TGTGCCAGCAGCAAGGACAGGGGCGGTACTGAAGCTTTCTTT
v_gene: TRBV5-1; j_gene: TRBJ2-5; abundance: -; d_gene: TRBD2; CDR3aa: CASSPGLAGDQETQYF; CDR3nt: TGCGCCAGCAGCCCTGGACTAGCGGGGGACCAAGAGACCCAGTACTTC
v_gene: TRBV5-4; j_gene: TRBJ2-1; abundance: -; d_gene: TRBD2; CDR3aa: CASSLLAGVGEQFF; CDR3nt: TGTGCCAGCAGCTTGCTAGCGGGAGTTGGTGAGCAGTTCTTC
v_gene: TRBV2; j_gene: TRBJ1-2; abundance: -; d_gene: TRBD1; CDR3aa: CASRGTGGDGYTF; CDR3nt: TGTGCCAGCAGGGGCACAGGGGGCGATGGCTACACCTTC
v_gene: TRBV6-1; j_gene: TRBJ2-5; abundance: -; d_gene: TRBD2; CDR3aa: CASSESFSGGVDSETQYF; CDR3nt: TGTGCCAGCAGTGAATCTTTTAGCGGGGGGGTCGATTCGGAGACCCAGTACTTC
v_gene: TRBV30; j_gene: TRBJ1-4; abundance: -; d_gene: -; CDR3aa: CACTTFGGNDEKLFF; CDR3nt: TGTGCCTGTACCACCTTCGGAGGGAACGATGAAAAACTGTTTTTT
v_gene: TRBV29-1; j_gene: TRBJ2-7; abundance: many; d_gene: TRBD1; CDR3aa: CSVLDRVNYPYEQYF; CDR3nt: TGCAGCGTCCTCGACAGGGTCAATTATCCCTACGAGCAGTACTTC
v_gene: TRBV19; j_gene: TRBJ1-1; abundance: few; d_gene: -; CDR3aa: CASSMYFQDTEAFF; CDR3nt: TGTGCCAGTAGTATGTATTTCCAGGACACTGAAGCTTTCTTT
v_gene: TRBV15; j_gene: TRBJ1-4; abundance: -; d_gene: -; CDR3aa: CATSRDEKLFF; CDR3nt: TGTGCCACCTCTCGGGATGAAAAACTGTTTTTT
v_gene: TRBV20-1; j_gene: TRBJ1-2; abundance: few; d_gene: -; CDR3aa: CSANRGYGYTF; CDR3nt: TGCAGTGCCAATAGGGGCTATGGCTACACCTTC
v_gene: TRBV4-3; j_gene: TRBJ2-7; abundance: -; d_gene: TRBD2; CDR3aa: CASSPREGPEQYF; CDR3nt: TGCGCCAGCAGCCCGAGGGAGGGCCCCGAGCAGTACTTC